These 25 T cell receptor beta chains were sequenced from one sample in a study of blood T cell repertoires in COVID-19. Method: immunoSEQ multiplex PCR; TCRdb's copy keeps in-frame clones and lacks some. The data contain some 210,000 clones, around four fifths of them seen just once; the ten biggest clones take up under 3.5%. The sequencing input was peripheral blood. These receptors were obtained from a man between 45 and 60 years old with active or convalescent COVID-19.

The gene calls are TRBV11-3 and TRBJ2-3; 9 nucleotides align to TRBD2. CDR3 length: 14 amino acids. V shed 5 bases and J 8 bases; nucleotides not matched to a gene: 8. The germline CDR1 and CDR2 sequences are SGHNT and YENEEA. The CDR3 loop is CASSLRGGSGTQYF. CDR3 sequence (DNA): TGTGCCAGCAGCCTGCGGGGGGGGTCTGGTACGCAGTATTTT.

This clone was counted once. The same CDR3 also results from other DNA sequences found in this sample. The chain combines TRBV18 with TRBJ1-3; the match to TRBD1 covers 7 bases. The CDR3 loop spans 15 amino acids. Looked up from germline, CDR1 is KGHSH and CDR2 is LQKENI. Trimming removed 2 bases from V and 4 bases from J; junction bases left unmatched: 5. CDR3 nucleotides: TGTGCCAGCTCACCATCGACAGGGCCGGGAAACACCATATATTTT. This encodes CASSPSTGPGNTIYF.

This chain's CDR3 is CASSQDQTGWAEAFF. CDR3 in DNA: TGCGCCAGCAGCCAAGATCAGACAGGGTGGGCTGAAGCTTTCTTT. V and J are TRBV4-3 and TRBJ1-1; 7 bases are a match to TRBD1. This CDR3 has 15 residues. The V gene's germline CDR1 is LGHNA and CDR2 YSLEER. The J segment lost 6 bases and the V segment lost 0 bases, leaving 7 bases of the junction unmatched.

For the CDR3, the DNA is TGTGCCAGCAGTGAAGCTTACAGGGTCCCCACCGGGGAGCTGTTTTTT. It codes for CASSEAYRVPTGELFF. The V and J genes are TRBV6-1 and TRBJ2-2, with D perhaps matching TRBD1 (6 bases). The germline V gene has CDR1 MNHNS and CDR2 SASEGT. The CDR3 sequence is 16 residues long. V dropped 0 bases and J dropped 4 bases, with 12 bases sitting between them.

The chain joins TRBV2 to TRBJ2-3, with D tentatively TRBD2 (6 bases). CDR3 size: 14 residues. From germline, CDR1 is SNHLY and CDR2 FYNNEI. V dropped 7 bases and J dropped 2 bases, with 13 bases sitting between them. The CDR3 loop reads CASKEGAITDTQYF. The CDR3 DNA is TGTGCCAGCAAGGAGGGAGCCATCACAGATACGCAGTATTTT.

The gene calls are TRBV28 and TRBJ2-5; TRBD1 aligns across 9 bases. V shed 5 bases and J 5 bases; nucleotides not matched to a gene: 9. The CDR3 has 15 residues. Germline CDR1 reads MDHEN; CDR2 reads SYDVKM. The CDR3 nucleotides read TGTGCCAGCAGTCCAGGAGGACAGGGGCACGAGACCCAGTACTTC. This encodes CASSPGGQGHETQYF.

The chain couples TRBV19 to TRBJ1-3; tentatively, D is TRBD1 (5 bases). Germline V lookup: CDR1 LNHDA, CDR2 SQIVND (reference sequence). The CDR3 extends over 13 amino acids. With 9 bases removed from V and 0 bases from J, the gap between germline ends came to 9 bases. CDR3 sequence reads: CASGGSSGNTIYF. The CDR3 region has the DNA TGTGCCAGCGGGGGATCCTCTGGAAACACCATATATTTT. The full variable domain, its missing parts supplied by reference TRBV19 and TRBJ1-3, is DGGITQSPKYLFRKEGQNVTLSCEQNLNHDAMYWYRQDPGQGLRLIYYSQIVNDFQKGDIAEGYSVSREKKESFPLTVTSAQKNPTAFYLCASGGSSGNTIYFGEGSWLTVV.

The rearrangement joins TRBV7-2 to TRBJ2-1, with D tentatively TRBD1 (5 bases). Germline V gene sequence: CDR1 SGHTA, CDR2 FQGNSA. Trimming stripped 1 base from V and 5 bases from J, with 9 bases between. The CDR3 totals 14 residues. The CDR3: CASSLEGVHNEQFF. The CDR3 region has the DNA TGTGCCAGCAGCTTAGAAGGGGTCCACAATGAGCAGTTCTTC. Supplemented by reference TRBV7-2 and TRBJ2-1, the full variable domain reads GAGVSQSPSNKVTEKGKDVELRCDPISGHTALYWYRQSLGQGLEFLIYFQGNSAPDKSGLPSDRFSAERTGGSVSTLTIQRTQQEDSAVYLCASSLEGVHNEQFFGPGTRLTVL.

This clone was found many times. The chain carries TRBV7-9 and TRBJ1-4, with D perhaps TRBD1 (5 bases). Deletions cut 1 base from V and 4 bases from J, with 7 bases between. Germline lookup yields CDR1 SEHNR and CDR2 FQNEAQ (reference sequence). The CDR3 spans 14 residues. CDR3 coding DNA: TGTGCCAGCAGCTTAGTCCAGGGTAATGAAAAACTGTTTTTT. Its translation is CASSLVQGNEKLFF.

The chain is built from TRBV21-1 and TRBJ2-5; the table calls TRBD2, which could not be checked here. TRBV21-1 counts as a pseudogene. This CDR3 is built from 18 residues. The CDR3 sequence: CASSKDRRRAGVKETQYF. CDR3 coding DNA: TGTGCCAGCAGCAAAGATCGAAGGAGGGCCGGCGTGAAAGAGACCCAGTACTTC.

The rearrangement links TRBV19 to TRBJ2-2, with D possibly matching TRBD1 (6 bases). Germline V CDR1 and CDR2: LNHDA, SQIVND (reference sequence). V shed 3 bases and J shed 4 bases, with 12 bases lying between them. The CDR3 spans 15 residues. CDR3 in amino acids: CASSISQGSTGELFF. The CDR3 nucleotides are TGTGCCAGTAGTATTAGTCAGGGGAGCACCGGGGAGCTGTTTTTT.

CDR3 loop: CASSSIRDRGRGNTIYF. The CDR3 DNA follows: TGTGCCAGCAGCTCGATTAGGGACAGGGGAAGGGGAAACACCATATATTTT. The genes are TRBV7-9 and TRBJ1-3, with TRBD1 matching over 10 bases. The CDR3 extends over 17 amino acids. Germline V lookup: CDR1 SEHNR, CDR2 FQNEAQ (reference sequence). With 4 bases clipped from V and 4 bases from J, the junction kept 10 bases outside the gene matches.

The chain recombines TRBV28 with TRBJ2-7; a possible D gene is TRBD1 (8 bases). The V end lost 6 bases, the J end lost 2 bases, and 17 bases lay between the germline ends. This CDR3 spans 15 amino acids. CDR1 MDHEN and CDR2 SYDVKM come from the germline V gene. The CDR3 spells CASSEFTGGAYEQYF. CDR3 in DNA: TGTGCCAGCAGCGAATTCACAGGGGGGGCCTACGAGCAGTACTTC.

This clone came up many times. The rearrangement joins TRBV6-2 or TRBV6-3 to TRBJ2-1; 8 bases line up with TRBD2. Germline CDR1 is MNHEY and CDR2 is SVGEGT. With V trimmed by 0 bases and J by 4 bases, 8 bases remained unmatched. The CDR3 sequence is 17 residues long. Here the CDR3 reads CASSYSPPSGLYNEQFF. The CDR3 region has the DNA TGTGCCAGCAGTTACTCCCCTCCTAGCGGGCTTTACAATGAGCAGTTCTTC.

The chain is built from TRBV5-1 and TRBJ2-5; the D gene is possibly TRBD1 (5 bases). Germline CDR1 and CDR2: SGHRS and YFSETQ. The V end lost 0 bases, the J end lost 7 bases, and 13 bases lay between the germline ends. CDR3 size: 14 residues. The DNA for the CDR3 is TGCGCCAGCAGCTTGGCACAGGATAGGGGGACCCAGTACTTC. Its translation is CASSLAQDRGTQYF.

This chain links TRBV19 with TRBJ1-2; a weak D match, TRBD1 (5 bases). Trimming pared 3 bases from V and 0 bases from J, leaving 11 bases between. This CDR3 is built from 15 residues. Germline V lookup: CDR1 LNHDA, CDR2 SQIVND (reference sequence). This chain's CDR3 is CASSMQGNTNYGYTF. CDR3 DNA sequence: TGTGCCAGTAGTATGCAGGGAAATACTAACTATGGCTACACCTTC.

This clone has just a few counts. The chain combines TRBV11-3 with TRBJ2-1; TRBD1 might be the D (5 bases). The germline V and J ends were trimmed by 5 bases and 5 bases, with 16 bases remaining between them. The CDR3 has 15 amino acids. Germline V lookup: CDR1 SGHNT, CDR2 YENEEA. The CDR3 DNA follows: TGTGCCAGCAGCCTGTTGGGGCTGATCCACAATGAGCAGTTCTTC. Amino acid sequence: CASSLLGLIHNEQFF.

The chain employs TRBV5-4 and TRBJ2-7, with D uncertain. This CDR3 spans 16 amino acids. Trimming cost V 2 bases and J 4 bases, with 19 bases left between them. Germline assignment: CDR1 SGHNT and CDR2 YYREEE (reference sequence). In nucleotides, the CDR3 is TGTGCCAGCAGCTTATCGTTGGCCCCTCCTTCTTACGAGCAGTACTTC. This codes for CASSLSLAPPSYEQYF.

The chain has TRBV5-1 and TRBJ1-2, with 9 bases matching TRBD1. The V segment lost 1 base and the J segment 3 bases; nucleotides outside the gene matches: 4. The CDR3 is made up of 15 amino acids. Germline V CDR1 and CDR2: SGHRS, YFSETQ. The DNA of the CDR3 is TGCGCCAGCAGCTTGACAGGGGGCTTGGACTATGGCTACACCTTC. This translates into CASSLTGGLDYGYTF. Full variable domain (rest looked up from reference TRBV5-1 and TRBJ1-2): KAGVTQTPRYLIKTRGQQVTLSCSPISGHRSVSWYQQTPGQGLQFLFEYFSETQRNKGNFPGRFSGRQFSNSRSEMNVSTLELGDSALYLCASSLTGGLDYGYTFGSGTRLTVV.

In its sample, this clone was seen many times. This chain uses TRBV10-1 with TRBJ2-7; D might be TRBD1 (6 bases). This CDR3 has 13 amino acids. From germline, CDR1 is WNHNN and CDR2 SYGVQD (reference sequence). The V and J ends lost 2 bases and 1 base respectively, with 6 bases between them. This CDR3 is CASSEGQSYEQYF. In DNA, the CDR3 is TGCGCCAGCAGTGAGGGACAGTCCTACGAGCAGTACTTC.

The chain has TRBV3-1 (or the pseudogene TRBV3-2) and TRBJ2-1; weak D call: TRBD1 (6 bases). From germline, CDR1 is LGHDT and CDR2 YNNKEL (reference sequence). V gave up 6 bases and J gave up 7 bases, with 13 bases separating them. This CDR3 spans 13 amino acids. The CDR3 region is CASSPGVLNEQFF. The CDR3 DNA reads TGTGCCAGCAGTCCAGGGGTCTTAAATGAGCAGTTCTTC.

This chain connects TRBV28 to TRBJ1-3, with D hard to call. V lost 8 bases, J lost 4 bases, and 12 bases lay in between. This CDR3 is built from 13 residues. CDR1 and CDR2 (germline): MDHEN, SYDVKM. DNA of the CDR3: TGTGCCAGCCACAGTCAACCGGGAAACACCATATATTTT. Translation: CASHSQPGNTIYF.

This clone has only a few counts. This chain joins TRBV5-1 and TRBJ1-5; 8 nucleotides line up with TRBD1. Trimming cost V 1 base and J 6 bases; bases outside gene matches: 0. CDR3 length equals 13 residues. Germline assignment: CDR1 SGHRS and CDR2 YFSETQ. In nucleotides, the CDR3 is TGCGCCAGCAGCTTGACAGGGGGTCAGCCCCAGCATTTT. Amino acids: CASSLTGGQPQHF.

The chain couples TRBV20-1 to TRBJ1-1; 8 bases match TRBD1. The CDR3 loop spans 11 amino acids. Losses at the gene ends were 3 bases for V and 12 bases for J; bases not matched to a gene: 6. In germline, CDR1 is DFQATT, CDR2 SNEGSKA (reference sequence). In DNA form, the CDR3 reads TGCAGTGCTAGGGGCAGGGGGCCGACTTTCTTT. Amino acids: CSARGRGPTFF.

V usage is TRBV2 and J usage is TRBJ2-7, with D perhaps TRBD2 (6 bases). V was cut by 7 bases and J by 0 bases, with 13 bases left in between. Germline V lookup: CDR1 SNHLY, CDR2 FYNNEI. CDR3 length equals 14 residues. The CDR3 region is CASKVAVSSYEQYF. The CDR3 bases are TGTGCCAGCAAGGTAGCGGTTAGCTCCTACGAGCAGTACTTC. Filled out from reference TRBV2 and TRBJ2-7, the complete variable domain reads EPEVTQTPSHQVTQMGQEVILRCVPISNHLYFYWYRQILGQKVEFLVSFYNNEISEKSEIFDDQFSVERPDGSNFTLKIRSTKLEDSAMYFCASKVAVSSYEQYFGPGTRLTVT.